This T cell receptor beta chain appears in the sequencing data of a study of blood T cell repertoires in COVID-19. Membership in each cohort depended on participant-reported clinical history. V shed 4 bases and J shed 8 bases, with 6 bases lying between them. The CDR3 covers 11 residues. Germline lookup yields CDR1 SNHLY and CDR2 FYNNEI. Some clones are missing from TCRdb's copy, which holds only in-frame ones; the method was immunoSEQ multiplex PCR. The sample shows under 450,000 clones, more than 85% of them seen only once. The chain employs TRBV2 and TRBJ2-1, with unresolved D. Sequencing was done on a sample of PBMCs or T cells enriched from blood (not recorded which). The receptor comes from a woman between 35 and 50 years old who had been exposed to COVID-19. The DNA of the CDR3 is TGTGCCAGCAGTGTTCTCGATGAGCAGTTCTTC. Translated: CASSVLDEQFF.